This T cell receptor (beta chain) is drawn from a study of T-cell reconstitution after alpha-beta-depleted transplantation in children. General study results and limits: At day 60, the high TCRbeta diversity found in some patients originated from recipient T cells and thymic progenitors that had survived.

Preparation of the TCRbeta library involved a method that used unique molecular identifiers. A single record per CDR3 protein comes from TCRdb applying MiXCR to the PCR reads. The sample yields more than 500,000 distinct CDR3 sequences, roughly 11% seen once. This clonotype has just a few counts. Its antigen is currently unknown. This TCR was recovered from a female patient aged 2 to 10 who had a stem cell transplant for aplastic anemia, so the T cells may come from the graft donor. This sample comprised PBMCs, mostly from graft donor cells, obtained 180 days after TCRalphabeta/CD19-depleted stem cell transplant.

The CDR3 DNA reads as TGCAGTGCTAGTGGTACGAGAAGGGCAGATACGCAGTATTTT. This sequence encodes CSASGTRRADTQYF. The chain is built from TRBV20-1 and TRBJ2-3; D is ambiguous. V was pared by 3 bases and J by 4 bases, with 14 bases between. CDR3 length equals 14 residues. Germline lookup yields CDR1 DFQATT and CDR2 SNEGSKA (reference sequence).